Detailed here is one T cell receptor beta chain. Antigen specificity is unknown. The data derive from a study of CD8 T cells in Susac syndrome. Sequencing targeted TCR beta in blood CD8+ and CD4+ T cells. TEMRA cells were FACS-enriched, while CD8+ and CD4+ T cells were negatively isolated. The CDR3 runs to 16 residues. The ends were cut back, 3 bases at V and 5 bases at J, with 18 bases in the middle. CDR1 SGHRS and CDR2 YFSETQ come from the germline V gene. With random hexamers, reverse transcription was performed on about 0.5 to 1 ug of RNA. Amplification of TCR beta CDR3 spanned 54 Vbeta and 13 Jbeta via immunoSEQ multiplex PCR. TCRdb recomputed calls from the immunoSEQ multiplex PCR reads with MiXCR, one row per CDR3 protein. The top ten hold approximately 0.11% of the sample, which has some 450,000 distinct CDR3 sequences, about 85% seen once. Study-level findings and limits: It was acknowledged in the study that the number of individuals who were included in its TCR sequencing and HLA analysis was relatively small.

V gene TRBV5-1 combines with J gene TRBJ1-5, with D hard to call. The clonotype originates from a human donor with multiple sclerosis. The source material was CD8+ T cells from PBMCs. The CDR3 sequence is CASSWSRSGAHQPQHF. DNA for the CDR3: TGCGCCAGCAGCTGGTCGAGGTCGGGAGCTCATCAGCCCCAGCATTTT.